The present entry profiles one T cell receptor beta chain with its context. The missing CDR3 end, 3 residues past where the read stops, is filled in from the germline J gene. The source of the sample is a study of T cells in women clearing cervical HPV infection. For the study at large: Controls gave blood once infection was undetectable; cases at lesion identification.

Libraries were prepared by immunoSEQ multiplex PCR; TCRdb keeps only in-frame clonotypes and omits some of them. The ten most abundant clones cover 3.7% of a sample with about 36,000 clones. This CDR3 spans 15 amino acids. Losses at the gene ends were 3 bases for V and 1 base for J; bases not matched to a gene: 6. Germline V gene sequence: CDR1 SGDLS, CDR2 YYNGEE. Sequencing used blood buffy coat. The chain links TRBV9 to TRBJ1-1; 7 bases map to TRBD1. This receptor was taken from a woman aged 18 to 75 with a cervical HPV16 infection that either progressed to CIN3+ or cleared (not recorded which). CDR3 loop: CASSAWDSRNTEAFF. The sequenced part of the CDR3 DNA is TGTGCCAGCAGCGCCTGGGACAGCCGGAACACTGAA.